Listed here is a single T cell receptor (beta chain). This clonotype appeared many times. Its antigen is currently not known. Within one base of it there is no much larger clone, and no base qualities were kept. The data are from a study of CD8 T cells in ankylosing spondylitis (TCRdb year 2017). Concerning the study at large: To find TCR variants linked to disease, the study profiled T cell receptor beta repertoires in ankylosing spondylitis patients and healthy donors. The full study cohort was made up of 20 to 25 ankylosing spondylitis patients and roughly 100 healthy donors. Peripheral blood was sampled, and synovial fluid was additionally collected from ankylosing spondylitis patients. Broader findings and caveats from the paper: The disease-linked clones were reported as significantly enriched in matched synovial fluid samples from ankylosing spondylitis patients. Some TCR beta motif variants had previously been reported in synovial fluid and blood of reactive arthritis patients, which suggested common disease-initiation mechanisms. The disease-linked clones showed a CD8+ phenotype and occurred at relatively low frequencies in peripheral blood. Blood from ankylosing spondylitis patients appeared to be characterized by a TCR beta motif made up of seven or eight highly homologous amino acid variants.

Cut back by 0 bases and 2 bases, the V and J ends lie 8 bases apart. The CDR3, from cysteine to phenylalanine, totals 15 residues. Only the CDR3 part of the read is kept: 45 bases, read in frame from the first base. According to the germline V gene (reference sequence), CDR1 reads LGHDT and CDR2 reads YNNKEL. TCRdb shows the sequencer as Illumina HiSeq 2500. Quantitative 5'-RACE with molecular barcodes was used to prepare TCR beta libraries. In the paper's pipeline: To identify disease-linked TCR variants, a new computational method was used, one built on a probabilistic model of VDJ rearrangement. TCRdb took the public reads, trimmed them with fastp at Q25, ran MiXCR for clone calling and kept in-frame beta chains. Each entry is one CDR3 protein sequence, shown with its most common DNA and genes. The V and J calls were determined by TCRdb, not by the authors. A total of 200,000 to 250,000 distinct CDR3 sequences appear in this sample, over 9.5% of them only once. Roughly a fifth of the sample is held by the ten biggest clonotypes.

The receptor's source is a male donor with ankylosing spondylitis or in good health (not recorded which). The chain joins TRBV3-1 to TRBJ1-5; perhaps TRBD1 is the D gene, with 5 bases matching. Sequencing was carried out using blood, either unsorted or a sorted T cell fraction (not recorded which). The CDR3 region has the sequence CASSQDAGRNQPQHF. The DNA is as follows: TGTGCCAGCAGCCAAGACGCGGGACGCAATCAGCCCCAGCATTTT. Where the CDR3 stops, the reference TRBV3-1 and TRBJ1-5 genes take over; the full variable domain is DTAVSQTPKYLVTQMGNDKSIKCEQNLGHDTMYWYKQDSKKFLKIMFSYNNKELIINETVPNRFSPKSPDKAHLNLHINSLELGDSAVYFCASSQDAGRNQPQHFGDGTRLSIL.